These 24 T cell receptor beta chains were sequenced from one sample in a study of blood T cell repertoires in COVID-19. The assay was immunoSEQ multiplex PCR, and TCRdb's table has in-frame clones only and misses some. The sample contains fewer than 200,000 clones, 83% of which appear only once. The sequenced material came from PBMCs or T cells enriched from blood (not recorded which). These TCRs come from a woman in her forties or fifties in a cohort exposed to, infected with or recovered from COVID-19 (not recorded which).

V gene TRBV4-3 combines with J gene TRBJ1-1; D is unclear. This CDR3 spans 14 amino acids. Trimming took off 0 bases at V and 1 base at J, with 6 bases between the two ends. Germline CDR1 is LGHNA and CDR2 is YSLEER. The DNA for the CDR3 is TGCGCCAGCAGCCAAGATTATAAGAACACTGAAGCTTTCTTT. As protein: CASSQDYKNTEAFF.

This chain joins TRBV4-1 and TRBJ2-2, with 9 nucleotides matching TRBD2. Germline V gene lookup returns CDR1 MGHRA and CDR2 YSYEKL. The J segment lost 2 bases and the V segment lost 8 bases, leaving 3 bases of the junction unmatched. The CDR3 contains 14 residues. CDR3 loop: CASGLAQNTGELFF. The CDR3 bases are TGCGCCAGCGGACTAGCGCAAAACACCGGGGAGCTGTTTTTT.

The J gene is TRBJ1-6, the V gene TRBV5-1; D is ambiguous. The CDR3 is 13 amino acids. The V and J ends lost 1 base and 8 bases respectively, with 7 bases between them. Germline-derived CDR1 and CDR2 are SGHRS and YFSETQ. The CDR3 sequence: CASSLLLDSPLHF. CDR3 sequence (DNA): TGCGCCAGCAGCTTGTTACTTGATTCACCCCTCCACTTT. Drawing the rest from reference TRBV5-1 and TRBJ1-6, the complete variable domain is KAGVTQTPRYLIKTRGQQVTLSCSPISGHRSVSWYQQTPGQGLQFLFEYFSETQRNKGNFPGRFSGRQFSNSRSEMNVSTLELGDSALYLCASSLLLDSPLHFGNGTRLTVT.

The chain is built from TRBV9 and TRBJ2-1; D gene ambiguous. The CDR3 covers 15 residues. Trimming removed 0 bases at V and 6 bases at J, with 13 bases between. Germline V gene data show CDR1 as SGDLS and CDR2 as YYNGEE. The CDR3 here is CASSVVTALSNEQFF. The CDR3 nucleotides read TGTGCCAGCAGCGTAGTTACAGCACTTAGCAATGAGCAGTTCTTC.

This rearrangement joins TRBV9 to TRBJ1-6, with a possible D match to TRBD1 (5 bases). Deletions cut 3 bases from V and 0 bases from J, with 10 bases between. The CDR3 sequence is 16 residues long. Germline lookup yields CDR1 SGDLS and CDR2 YYNGEE. CDR3 sequence: CASSASDSSYNSPLHF. Here the CDR3 DNA reads TGTGCCAGCAGCGCCAGTGACAGCTCCTATAATTCACCCCTCCACTTT.

The chain couples TRBV14 to TRBJ2-3; TRBD1 agrees at 9 bases. The germline V gene has CDR1 SGHDN and CDR2 FVKESK. The J segment lost 0 bases and the V segment lost 3 bases, leaving 1 base of the junction unmatched. The CDR3 extends over 15 amino acids. The CDR3: CASSQTGGSTDTQYF. DNA of the CDR3: TGTGCCAGCAGCCAGACAGGGGGAAGCACAGATACGCAGTATTTT.

The V gene is TRBV7-3, the J gene TRBJ2-3, with TRBD2 matching over 9 bases. CDR3 length equals 15 residues. Germline CDR1 reads SGHTA; CDR2 reads FQGTGA. The V and J ends lost 1 base and 4 bases, in that order; junction bases with no gene match: 3. The CDR3 sequence: CASSLIAGVADTQYF. CDR3 in DNA: TGTGCCAGCAGCTTAATAGCGGGGGTAGCAGATACGCAGTATTTT.

This chain links TRBV9 with TRBJ2-7, with 9 positions matching TRBD1. The germline V gene has CDR1 SGDLS and CDR2 YYNGEE. The CDR3 loop spans 15 amino acids. V lost 4 bases and J lost 5; bases outside the gene matches: 10. The CDR3 protein is CASSFRGQGYDEQYF. CDR3 bases: TGTGCCAGCAGCTTCAGGGGACAGGGATACGACGAGCAGTACTTC. The whole variable domain, remainder taken from reference TRBV9 and TRBJ2-7, is DSGVTQTPKHLITATGQRVTLRCSPRSGDLSVYWYQQSLDQGLQFLIQYYNGEERAKGNILERFSAQQFPDLHSELNLSSLELGDSALYFCASSFRGQGYDEQYFGPGTRLTVT.

V is TRBV11-2 and J is TRBJ2-7, with 8 bases aligning to TRBD2. V shed 4 bases and J 3 bases; nucleotides not matched to a gene: 8. Germline assignment: CDR1 SGHAT and CDR2 FQNNGV. This CDR3 spans 15 amino acids. CDR3 sequence (DNA): TGTGCCAGCAGCTCCCTGAGCGGGAGTTTCTACGAGCAGTACTTC. Encoded protein: CASSSLSGSFYEQYF.

The chain recombines TRBV28 with TRBJ2-2; TRBD2 might be the D (5 bases). V lost 9 bases, J lost 8 bases, and 28 bases lay in between. CDR1 is MDHEN and CDR2 is SYDVKM in the germline V gene. CDR3 length: 17 amino acids. The CDR3 protein is CASHSTLRDPTPGELFF. DNA of the CDR3: TGTGCCAGTCACTCAACGCTCCGGGATCCTACCCCGGGGGAGCTGTTTTTT. The full variable domain, with the rest looked up from reference TRBV28 and TRBJ2-2, is DVKVTQSSRYLVKRTGEKVFLECVQDMDHENMFWYRQDPGLGLRLIYFSYDVKMKEKGDIPEGYSVSREKKERFSLILESASTNQTSMYLCASHSTLRDPTPGELFFGEGSRLTVL.

The V and J genes are TRBV11-3 and TRBJ2-7, with a tentative D call TRBD1 (5 bases). The CDR3 sequence is 14 residues long. CDR1 and CDR2 (germline): SGHNT, YENEEA. V lost 1 base and J 4 bases, leaving 11 bases between the germline ends. The CDR3 region is CASSLGQMRYEQYF. The DNA of the CDR3 is TGTGCCAGCAGCTTAGGACAGATGAGATACGAGCAGTACTTC.

V and J are TRBV14 and TRBJ1-2; a possible D gene is TRBD1 (6 bases). V dropped 5 bases and J dropped 4 bases, with 11 bases sitting between them. The CDR3 is 13 amino acids. Germline CDR1 reads SGHDN; CDR2 reads FVKESK. CDR3 sequence reads: CASSKTGAYGYTF. In DNA form, the CDR3 reads TGTGCCAGCAGCAAGACAGGAGCCTATGGCTACACCTTC. The full variable domain, in which reference TRBV14 and TRBJ1-2 provide the parts outside the CDR3, is EAGVTQFPSHSVIEKGQTVTLRCDPISGHDNLYWYRRVMGKEIKFLLHFVKESKQDESGMPNNRFLAERTGGTYSTLKVQPAELEDSGVYFCASSKTGAYGYTFGSGTRLTVV.

CDR3 region: CASSGTVGGGEQFF. CDR3 nucleotides: TGTGCCAGCAGTGGAACGGTTGGGGGCGGTGAGCAGTTCTTC. This rearrangement joins TRBV28 to TRBJ2-1, with D perhaps TRBD1 (6 bases). V was cut by 5 bases and J by 9 bases, with 17 bases left in between. This CDR3 is built from 14 residues. CDR1 is MDHEN and CDR2 is SYDVKM in the germline V gene.

This clone came up once. The rearrangement links TRBV3-1 (or the pseudogene TRBV3-2) to TRBJ1-3, with no clear D. CDR3 size: 14 residues. V was trimmed by 2 bases and J by 0 bases, leaving 5 bases between them. Germline CDR1 LGHDT, CDR2 YNNKEL (reference sequence). This chain's CDR3 is CASSQWSSGNTIYF. The CDR3 DNA reads TGTGCCAGCAGCCAATGGAGCTCTGGAAACACCATATATTTT.

To note about this clone: The junction differs from germline at one of its ends, possibly a read error. This chain links TRBV29-1 with TRBJ1-1; 7 nucleotides match TRBD1. CDR1 is SQVTM and CDR2 is ANQGSEA in the germline V gene. The CDR3 is made up of 13 amino acids. The DNA of the CDR3 is TGCAGCGTAGAAGACAGGGTGCGAACTGAAGCTTTCTTT. It translates to CSVEDRVRTEAFF.

This clone showed up just once. DNA of the CDR3: TGTGCCAGCAGCTTACGGTCGGCAGGCCCGAACACTGAAGCTTTCTTT. This translates into CASSLRSAGPNTEAFF. The chain employs TRBV7-9 and TRBJ1-1; D unclear. CDR3 size: 16 residues. Per germline, CDR1 SEHNR and CDR2 FQNEAQ (reference sequence). Deletions cut 2 bases from V and 1 base from J, with 14 bases between.

The chain employs TRBV18 and TRBJ1-1; no firm D call. Germline V gene data show CDR1 as KGHSH and CDR2 as LQKENI. Trimming took 3 bases from V and 4 from J, leaving 9 bases between them. The CDR3 totals 13 residues. CDR3: CASSPLGGTEAFF. The CDR3 coding sequence is TGTGCCAGCTCACCCCTAGGAGGCACTGAAGCTTTCTTT.

The chain links TRBV6-1 to TRBJ1-2; TRBD1 agrees at 7 bases. Unmatched junction bases numbered 2, after V lost 3 bases and J lost 4 bases. CDR1 MNHNS and CDR2 SASEGT come from the germline V gene. The CDR3 totals 13 residues. The CDR3: CASSDRGLYGYTF. In nucleotides, the CDR3 is TGTGCCAGCAGTGATAGGGGGCTCTATGGCTACACCTTC.

The chain is built from TRBV4-1 and TRBJ2-5; 9 nucleotides agree with TRBD2. The trim removed 2 bases at V and 5 bases at J, leaving 6 bases unmatched. The CDR3 runs to 15 residues. From germline, CDR1 is MGHRA and CDR2 YSYEKL. The chain's CDR3 is CASSQQGLAMETQYF. The CDR3 DNA reads TGCGCCAGCAGCCAACAAGGACTAGCGATGGAGACCCAGTACTTC.

CDR3 bases: TGTGCCAGCAGCTTAGATAGACAGGGGGCCGATCAGCCCCAGCATTTT. Protein product: CASSLDRQGADQPQHF. This sequence joins TRBV7-9 and TRBJ1-5, with TRBD1 matching 10 bases. The germline V gene encodes CDR1 SEHNR and CDR2 FQNEAQ (reference sequence). The ends lost 1 base at V and 5 bases at J; junction bases unmatched: 5. This CDR3 comprises 16 residues.

V usage is TRBV5-4 and J usage is TRBJ1-1, with a weak D call TRBD1 (5 bases). The V gene lost 0 bases and the J gene lost 11 bases, with 11 bases spanning the gap. This CDR3 has 12 amino acids. Germline V gives CDR1 SGHNT, CDR2 YYREEE (reference sequence). The CDR3, as DNA: TGTGCCAGCAGCTTGGACAGGACCGTGGCTTTCTTT. Encoded protein: CASSLDRTVAFF.

This chain links TRBV28 with TRBJ1-2; D perhaps matches TRBD1 (5 bases). This CDR3 is built from 13 residues. Trimming took 6 bases from V and 5 from J, leaving 13 bases between them. Germline assignment: CDR1 MDHEN and CDR2 SYDVKM. DNA of the CDR3: TGTGCCAGCAGCCAAAGGGGTGTATATGGCTACACCTTC. It specifies CASSQRGVYGYTF.

V usage is TRBV4-2 and J usage is TRBJ1-2; TRBD1 aligns across 9 bases. Germline V gene sequence: CDR1 LGHNA, CDR2 YNFKEQ. Germline trimming cut 7 bases from V and 8 bases from J; bases unmatched to any gene: 8. The CDR3 runs 13 residues. CDR3 sequence (DNA): TGTGCCAGCACTAATCCGGGACAGGGAGGCTACACCTTC. It encodes CASTNPGQGGYTF.

The chain has TRBV6-1 and TRBJ2-5, with TRBD2 identical over 7 bases. V gave up 2 bases and J gave up 0 bases; unmatched junction bases: 6. Germline CDR1 reads MNHNS; CDR2 reads SASEGT. This CDR3 is 16 amino acids long. CDR3 sequence: CASSETGLGYQETQYF. CDR3 DNA sequence: TGTGCCAGCAGTGAAACAGGACTAGGGTACCAAGAGACCCAGTACTTC.